The present T cell receptor beta chain was sequenced within a study of blood T cell repertoires in COVID-19. Study overall: Acute and convalescent COVID-19 samples came from the United States, Italy and Spain. The cDNA or gDNA used as material had been derived from T cells, B-cell-depleted T cells, or PBMCs.

As handled by the study authors: How many nucleated cells were present was estimated from reference gene primer amplification. Sequencing used immunoSEQ multiplex PCR; TCRdb keeps in-frame clones, though not all of them. From that table come the V and J calls and clone size; the DNA was used to work out D and trimming. Of approximately 250,000 clones listed, roughly 82% are singletons. This CDR3 is built from 13 residues. V lost 0 bases and J lost 7, with 7 bases in between. Per the germline V gene, CDR1 is LGHNA and CDR2 is YSLEER. This TCR was recovered from a woman in her forties who had recovered from COVID-19. The sequenced sample consisted of peripheral blood. The V call is TRBV4-3, the J call TRBJ2-1; D is uncertain. The CDR3 coding sequence is TGCGCCAGCAGCCAAGATCGGGTTAATGAGCAGTTCTTC. This codes for CASSQDRVNEQFF.